These 23 T cell receptor beta chains were sequenced from one sample in a study of blood T cell repertoires in COVID-19. Using immunoSEQ multiplex PCR, the repertoire was profiled, and TCRdb retains in-frame clones only, with some absent. The data contain approximately 72,000 clones, roughly 90% of them singletons. Sequenced input: peripheral blood. These receptors were obtained from a man between 50 and 59 years old with acute or convalescent COVID-19.

The V and J genes are TRBV7-3 and TRBJ1-1; D is perhaps TRBD1 (6 bases). CDR1 SGHTA and CDR2 FQGTGA come from the germline V gene. Deletions cut 0 bases from V and 1 base from J, with 9 bases between. This CDR3 is built from 15 residues. CDR3 sequence reads: CASSLTGHSNTEAFF. The CDR3 nucleotides are TGTGCCAGCAGCTTAACGGGACACTCGAACACTGAAGCTTTCTTT.

The chain joins TRBV7-9 to TRBJ2-7; 8 bases match TRBD1. Germline loops: CDR1 SEHNR, CDR2 FQNEAQ (reference sequence). Trimming removed 5 bases from V and 0 bases from J; junction bases left unmatched: 6. This CDR3 is 15 amino acids long. DNA for the CDR3: TGTGCCAGCAGCGCGGGGACAGGTACCTCCTACGAGCAGTACTTC. It yields the protein CASSAGTGTSYEQYF.

This rearrangement joins TRBV4-1 to TRBJ1-1; TRBD1 matches 8 bases. V lost 1 base to trimming and J lost 2 bases; unmatched junction nucleotides: 9. The V gene's germline CDR1 is MGHRA and CDR2 YSYEKL. The CDR3 sequence is 17 residues long. Written as DNA, the CDR3 is TGCGCCAGCAGCCAAGGAGAGGCAGGGGGCATCAACACTGAAGCTTTCTTT. It specifies CASSQGEAGGINTEAFF.

The gene calls are TRBV5-1 and TRBJ1-1; D unresolved. Looked up from germline, CDR1 is SGHRS and CDR2 is YFSETQ. This CDR3 region has 14 residues. Trimming cost V 4 bases and J 6 bases, with 16 bases left between them. CDR3 sequence: CASSKSPDGAEAFF. The CDR3 coding sequence is TGCGCCAGCAGCAAAAGTCCAGACGGAGCTGAAGCTTTCTTT.

The chain combines TRBV5-4 with TRBJ1-1; 8 bases are shared with TRBD1. Per the germline V gene, CDR1 is SGHNT and CDR2 is YYREEE (reference sequence). Losses at the gene ends were 5 bases for V and 3 bases for J; bases not matched to a gene: 3. The CDR3 extends over 13 amino acids. CDR3 coding DNA: TGTGCCAGCAGACCACAGGGGGACACTGAAGCTTTCTTT. It codes for CASRPQGDTEAFF.

V usage is TRBV6-4 and J usage is TRBJ2-1, with a weak D call TRBD2 (5 bases). CDR1 and CDR2 (germline): MRHNA, SNTAGT. This CDR3 has 14 amino acids. Deletions cut 4 bases from V and 6 bases from J, with 13 bases between. This chain's CDR3 is CASSGSARSNEQFF. The CDR3, as DNA: TGTGCCAGCAGTGGTAGCGCGAGGAGCAATGAGCAGTTCTTC.

V usage is TRBV5-5 and J usage is TRBJ2-1; a possible D gene is TRBD2 (6 bases). V was cut by 4 bases and J by 6 bases, with 8 bases left in between. The CDR3 sequence is 12 residues long. Germline V gene lookup returns CDR1 SGHKS and CDR2 YYEKEE (reference sequence). The CDR3 DNA reads TGTGCCAGCAGCCCAGCGGGCAATGAGCAGTTCTTC. Translated: CASSPAGNEQFF. Complete variable domain (other parts from reference TRBV5-5 and TRBJ2-1): DAGVTQSPTHLIKTRGQQVTLRCSPISGHKSVSWYQQVLGQGPQFIFQYYEKEERGRGNFPDRFSARQFPNYSSELNVNALLLGDSALYLCASSPAGNEQFFGPGTRLTVL.

The chain uses TRBV5-1 and TRBJ2-3; a weak D match, TRBD2 (6 bases). Germline loops: CDR1 SGHRS, CDR2 YFSETQ. This CDR3 spans 16 amino acids. V lost 0 bases and J 2 bases, leaving 13 bases between the germline ends. CDR3 DNA sequence: TGCGCCAGCAGCTTGGCCGACGGGGGATACACAGATACGCAGTATTTT. Encoded protein: CASSLADGGYTDTQYF.

Written as DNA, the CDR3 is TGTGCCAGCAACAAACGCCGGACAGGGCCCAAACAAACGAACACTGAAGCTTTCTTT. Translation: CASNKRRTGPKQTNTEAFF. V and J are TRBV11-3 and TRBJ1-1; 8 nucleotides match TRBD1. The CDR3 spans 19 residues. Germline CDR1 is SGHNT and CDR2 is YENEEA. V trimming: 7 bases; J trimming: 1 base; junction bases outside the gene matches: 20.

V and J are TRBV9 and TRBJ2-7; D perhaps matches TRBD2 (5 bases). Between the trimmed V and J ends, which lost 0 bases and 2 bases, there was a span of 9 bases. Germline CDR1 is SGDLS and CDR2 is YYNGEE. The CDR3 consists of 14 residues. The CDR3 DNA reads as TGTGCCAGCAGCGTAGACATGGAGGCCTACGAGCAGTACTTC. This codes for CASSVDMEAYEQYF.

This sequence joins TRBV15 and TRBJ2-5; 8 bases map to TRBD1. The CDR3 runs 15 residues. After removal of 8 bases from V and 4 bases from J, the junction contained 12 bases not matched to a gene. Germline loops: CDR1 LNHNV, CDR2 YYDKDF (reference sequence). CDR3 bases: TGTGCCACCTATCCCGGGGCAGGGGGCATAGAGACCCAGTACTTC. Translation: CATYPGAGGIETQYF.

This rearrangement joins TRBV4-1 to TRBJ1-2; 7 bases are a match to TRBD1. Looked up from germline, CDR1 is MGHRA and CDR2 is YSYEKL. V lost 4 bases and J lost 6; bases outside the gene matches: 14. CDR3 length: 16 amino acids. The CDR3 sequence: CASSLVNTGARDGYTF. For the CDR3, the DNA is TGCGCCAGCAGCCTAGTAAACACAGGGGCCCGAGATGGCTACACCTTC.

The chain has TRBV4-1 and TRBJ2-4; tentative D call: TRBD1 (6 bases). Trimming pared 4 bases from V and 0 bases from J, leaving 19 bases between. CDR3 length: 18 amino acids. Germline V gene data show CDR1 as MGHRA and CDR2 as YSYEKL. Written as DNA, the CDR3 is TGCGCCAGCAGCCCAGGGACAAGGCAAGTTTTAGCCAAAAACATTCAGTACTTC. Translating gives CASSPGTRQVLAKNIQYF.

This clone was detected once. This chain joins TRBV6-5 and TRBJ2-7; no reliable D call. In germline, CDR1 is MNHEY, CDR2 SVGAGI. The CDR3 contains 13 residues. V lost 6 bases and J 3 bases, leaving 12 bases between the germline ends. The CDR3 DNA is TGTGCCAGCAGCCCGGGTCTCCTCTACGAGCAGTACTTC. This translates into CASSPGLLYEQYF.

The rearrangement links TRBV18 to TRBJ1-2; D remains unclear. Germline V gene lookup returns CDR1 KGHSH and CDR2 LQKENI. Trimming pared 2 bases from V and 0 bases from J, leaving 10 bases between. The CDR3 totals 15 residues. CDR3: CASSPAGGANYGYTF. CDR3 sequence (DNA): TGTGCCAGCTCACCAGCCGGCGGGGCTAACTATGGCTACACCTTC.

In this sample, this clone turned up a few times. The gene calls are TRBV29-1 and TRBJ2-7; the D gene is possibly TRBD1 (5 bases). The CDR3 has 14 residues. In germline, CDR1 is SQVTM, CDR2 ANQGSEA. V gave up 1 base and J gave up 0 bases, with 10 bases separating them. CDR3 in amino acids: CSVEAGRDSYEQYF. The DNA of the CDR3 is TGCAGCGTTGAAGCGGGCAGGGACTCCTACGAGCAGTACTTC.

The chain has TRBV2 and TRBJ2-3; D is perhaps TRBD2 (6 bases). Germline CDR1 and CDR2: SNHLY and FYNNEI. The CDR3 has 13 amino acids. The V end lost 8 bases, the J end lost 5 bases, and 14 bases lay between the germline ends. The CDR3 loop reads CASRLVLRDTQYF. Written as DNA, the CDR3 is TGTGCCAGCCGACTAGTTCTGAGAGATACGCAGTATTTT. Using reference TRBV2 and TRBJ2-3 for the parts outside the CDR3, the full variable domain is EPEVTQTPSHQVTQMGQEVILRCVPISNHLYFYWYRQILGQKVEFLVSFYNNEISEKSEIFDDQFSVERPDGSNFTLKIRSTKLEDSAMYFCASRLVLRDTQYFGPGTRLTVL.

For the CDR3, the DNA is TGTGCCAGCAGCTCCTTCCGGGGGGCACCGGGTAGTGGCTACACCTTC. Protein sequence: CASSSFRGAPGSGYTF. The J gene is TRBJ1-2, the V gene TRBV7-9, with a tentative D call TRBD1 (6 bases). From germline, CDR1 is SEHNR and CDR2 FQNEAQ (reference sequence). Trimming shortened V by 4 bases and J by 7 bases, and 22 bases separated the two germline ends. The CDR3 is made up of 16 amino acids.

The rearrangement joins TRBV2 to TRBJ2-2; 7 bases are a match to TRBD2. This CDR3 region has 13 residues. CDR1 is SNHLY and CDR2 is FYNNEI in the germline V gene. V gave up 11 bases and J gave up 9 bases; unmatched junction bases: 12. The CDR3 sequence: CASRDYAAWELFF. CDR3 nucleotides: TGTGCCTCCCGGGACTATGCAGCATGGGAGCTGTTTTTT. Based on the CDR3 plus reference TRBV2 and TRBJ2-2, the full variable domain is EPEVTQTPSHQVTQMGQEVILRCVPISNHLYFYWYRQILGQKVEFLVSFYNNEISEKSEIFDDQFSVERPDGSNFTLKIRSTKLEDSAMYFCASRDYAAWELFFGEGSRLTVL.

This rearrangement joins TRBV19 to TRBJ2-7, with a tentative D call TRBD1 (6 bases). The CDR3 is 14 amino acids. V was cut by 5 bases and J by 2 bases, with 13 bases left in between. Germline V gene lookup returns CDR1 LNHDA and CDR2 SQIVND (reference sequence). CDR3 sequence: CASSQQGLPYEQYF. The CDR3, as DNA: TGTGCCAGTAGTCAGCAGGGGCTACCCTACGAGCAGTACTTC.

The genes are TRBV5-4 and TRBJ1-2; tentatively, D is TRBD1 (5 bases). This CDR3 region has 15 residues. Germline-derived CDR1 and CDR2 are SGHNT and YYREEE (reference sequence). Trimming removed 4 bases at V and 0 bases at J, with 13 bases between. DNA for the CDR3: TGTGCCAGCAGCCTTTTGACAGAAACTAACTATGGCTACACCTTC. This sequence encodes CASSLLTETNYGYTF.

The chain carries TRBV5-4 and TRBJ2-1; a weak D match, TRBD1 (5 bases). V shed 2 bases and J shed 9 bases, with 12 bases lying between them. Germline V gene lookup returns CDR1 SGHNT and CDR2 YYREEE (reference sequence). The CDR3 runs to 13 residues. The CDR3 sequence: CASSFQGLREQFF. DNA for the CDR3: TGTGCCAGCAGCTTCCAGGGTCTTCGTGAGCAGTTCTTC.

The V and J genes are TRBV12-3 or TRBV12-4 and TRBJ1-1; D gene ambiguous. The V end was cut by 6 bases, the J end by 1 base, with 6 bases between. This CDR3 is 12 amino acids long. CDR3 in DNA: TGTGCCAGCAGGTCAGGGAACACTGAAGCTTTCTTT. It yields the protein CASRSGNTEAFF.